The following is a TCR beta chain sequence with its context. Its antigen remains undetermined. Since a much larger clone is just one base distant, this may be a read error. The data were taken from a study of tumor-infiltrating lymphocytes in primary liver carcinoma listed by TCRdb under 2017. A note on the overall study: Between November 2015 and March 2016, a few patients in China with histopathologically diagnosed primary liver carcinoma had surgical resection. The five patients, three men and two women aged 30 to 69 years, had hepatocellular carcinoma (four) or combined HCC and intrahepatic cholangiocarcinoma (one). Tumors of the five patients were stage T1-T3 N0M0 with maximum diameters of 4.2 to 10 cm. Each sample produced roughly 3.5 to 8 million productive TCRbeta reads, and read depth showed no significant difference between tissue types. For each liver tumor, the study sampled five regions along with adjacent normal tissue and blood, and applied TCRbeta repertoire sequencing, expression microarrays and whole-exome sequencing. A total of approximately 35 specimens from 5 patients, comprising some 25 tumor regions, 5 adjacent noncancerous liver tissues and 5 peripheral blood samples, were covered by TCRbeta repertoire sequencing. Repertoires from technical replicates were highly reproducible, with mean shared-clone rates about 0.91 and correlation coefficients above 0.98.

On the study overall, not on this receptor specifically: Repertoire overlap was found to be higher between tumor regions (mean roughly 36%) than between tumor-adjacent (roughly 17%) or tumor-blood (around 15%) pairs, consistent with antigen-driven expansion. Compared with blood, tumors had a significantly larger share of the repertoire taken up by the top 250 clones (p = 0.039). Only 4 or 5 patients were included in the study, and the authors note that the findings should be validated in a larger study. Since the samples were bulk and unsorted, there was no way to compare CD4+ and CD8+ T cell repertoires. Because only the TCR beta chain was sequenced and unpaired alpha chains were not captured, true repertoire diversity is likely underestimated.

TCRbeta-specific cDNA was reverse-transcribed from approximately 0.5 ug total RNA using a constant-region primer and ProtoScript II reverse transcriptase. Three nested multiplex PCR rounds, following a slightly modified ARM-PCR procedure, were used to build the TCRbeta libraries. Each of the first two PCR rounds ran for about 10 cycles and used multiplex TRBV1-TRBV30 forward primers together with a Cbeta reverse primer. A final 25-cycle PCR with Deep VentR polymerase added sample barcodes and Illumina adapters. Amplicons of 200-500 bp were gel-purified with a QIAquick gel extraction kit before sequencing. TCRbeta amplicons were sequenced on an Illumina HiSeq 2500 with 250-bp paired-end reads. The study's own analysis went as follows. Trimmomatic v0.33 was used to quality-trim the reads, and FLASH v1.2.11 was used to merge paired reads so that full CDR3 sequences could be recovered. MiGEC v1.2.1b assigned V, D and J germline segments to the rearranged TCRbeta sequences. Clonotype statistics and Shannon-Wiener diversity indices were computed with VDJtools v1.0.0. To cut down on sampling bias, every analysis after diversity analysis relied on just the 250 most abundant clonotypes from each sample. The public reads were quality trimmed at Q25 with fastp and then assembled into clones with MiXCR by TCRdb, keeping productive beta chains. CDR3 protein sequences are deduplicated, and each keeps its most common genes and DNA. These V and J calls derive from TCRdb rather than the authors' analysis. Counted in this sample were 300,000 to 400,000 distinct CDR3 sequences; 65% of them appeared once. About 6% of the sample rests with the top ten.

Its CDR3 holds 18 amino acids, cysteine through phenylalanine. Only the CDR3 part of the read is kept: 54 bases, read in frame from the first base. In the germline V gene (reference sequence), CDR1 corresponds to MNHNY and CDR2 to SVGAGI. Blood RNA was extracted from unsorted whole blood using TRIzol reagent, and germline DNA was obtained with the DNeasy Blood & Tissue kit. Patients had chronic HBV infection and were treatment-naive at sampling. About 3.7 milliliters of peripheral blood were collected into K2EDTA tubes before surgery. This sequence uses TRBV6-6 and TRBJ2-3; 5 matching bases give a weak D call of TRBD1. This clonotype was obtained from a man in his forties with primary liver carcinoma and hepatitis B virus infection. The sample consisted of peripheral blood. The CDR3 in this case is CASGYSVSTDTGTDTQYF. The sequenced DNA: TGTGCCAGCGGTTACTCGGTTTCGACAGATACCGGCACAGATACGCAGTATTTT.